The TCR beta chain described here comes from a study of human T cells and chemical hapten exposure. At the level of the study: Epicutaneous patch tests delivered 0.01% DPC to the upper back, with evaluation at 6 days. From small differences in pooled library volume came most of the variation in per-sample TCR yields.

This clonotype was observed many times. Antigen: not known. Single cDNA molecules in the library carried unique molecular identifiers attached during preparation. MiXCR was run by TCRdb on the RACE reads, yielding one entry per CDR3 protein. Found here are approximately 73,000 distinct CDR3 sequences, around a tenth of them singletons; the top ten hold approximately 1.4%. Study-wide findings and caveats: Patch test score was positively correlated with the counts of PT1 expanded TCRs.

Trimming took 6 bases from V and 5 from J; bases not matched to a gene: 11. Per the germline V gene, CDR1 is DFQATT and CDR2 is SNEGSKA (reference sequence). The CDR3 loop spans 15 amino acids. Time point indicated: patch test 1, 2 weeks after DPC sensitization. Described treatment: therapeutic diphenylcyclopropenone sensitization with weekly scalp DPC. Sequencing was performed on whole blood, taken in connection with sensitization to the hapten diphenylcyclopropenone (DPC). This clonotype was obtained from a woman aged 50 to 60 with alopecia areata. Some clones in this sample may be carry-over from other donors' samples. V and J are TRBV20-1 and TRBJ2-3; 10 bases line up with TRBD2. As DNA, the CDR3 is TGCAGTGCCCCAGGGAGCCTAGCGGGAGAAGATACGCAGTATTTT. This translates into CSAPGSLAGEDTQYF.